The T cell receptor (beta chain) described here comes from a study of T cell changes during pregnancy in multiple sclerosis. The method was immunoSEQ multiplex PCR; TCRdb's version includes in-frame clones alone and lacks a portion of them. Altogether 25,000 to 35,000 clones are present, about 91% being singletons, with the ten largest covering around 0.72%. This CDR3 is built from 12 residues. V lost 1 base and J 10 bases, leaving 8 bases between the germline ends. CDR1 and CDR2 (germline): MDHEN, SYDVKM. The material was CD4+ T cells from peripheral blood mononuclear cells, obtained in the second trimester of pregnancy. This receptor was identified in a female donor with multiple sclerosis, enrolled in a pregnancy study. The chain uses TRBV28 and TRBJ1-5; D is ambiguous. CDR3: CASSLLRGPQHF. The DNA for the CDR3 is TGTGCCAGCAGTTTATTGCGGGGACCCCAGCATTTT.